This paragraph reports one T cell receptor (beta chain). This specimen comes from a study of blood T cell repertoires in COVID-19. Study background: The study drew acute and convalescent COVID-19 samples from the United States, Italy and Spain.

The data were produced by immunoSEQ multiplex PCR, yet TCRdb's version contains in-frame clones alone and is incomplete. The data show around 250,000 clones, with approximately 87% seen just once and about 5% held by the top ten. The V end was cut by 7 bases, the J end by 1 base, with 11 bases between. This CDR3 comprises 13 residues. The germline gives CDR1 MNHEY, CDR2 SVGAGI. This chain joins TRBV6-5 and TRBJ2-7, with D perhaps matching TRBD1 (5 bases). The sequence was collected from a man aged 55 to 70 who had recovered from COVID-19. The sequenced sample consisted of peripheral blood. The CDR3 sequence is CASKGDRSYEQYF. The CDR3 DNA is TGTGCCAGCAAAGGGGATCGGTCCTACGAGCAGTACTTC.